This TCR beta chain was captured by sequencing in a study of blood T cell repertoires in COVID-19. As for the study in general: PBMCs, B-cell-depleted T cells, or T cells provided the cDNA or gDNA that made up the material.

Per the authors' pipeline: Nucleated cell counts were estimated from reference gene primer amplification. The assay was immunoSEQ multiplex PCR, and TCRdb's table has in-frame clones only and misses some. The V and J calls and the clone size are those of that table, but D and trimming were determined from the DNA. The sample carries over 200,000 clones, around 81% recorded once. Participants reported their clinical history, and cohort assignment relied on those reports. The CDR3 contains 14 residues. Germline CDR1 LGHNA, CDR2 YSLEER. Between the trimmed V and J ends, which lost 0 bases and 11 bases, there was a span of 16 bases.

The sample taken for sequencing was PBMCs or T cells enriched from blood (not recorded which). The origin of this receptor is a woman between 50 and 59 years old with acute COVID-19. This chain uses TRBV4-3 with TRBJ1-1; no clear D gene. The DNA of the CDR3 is TGCGCCAGCAGCCAAGATGCAGGTGCGGGCGGGGCTTTCTTT. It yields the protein CASSQDAGAGGAFF.